Presented here are 28 T cell receptor beta chains from one specimen sequenced in a study of identifying expanded T cells in peripheral blood. TCRdb keeps only in-frame clones here, not all; method: immunoSEQ multiplex PCR. The sample lists 90,000 to 100,000 clones, over 75% occurring once. Sequencing was performed on blood. Receptors originate from a person aged 18-69 years in good health.

The V gene is TRBV6-4, the J gene TRBJ2-1; D is undetermined. Germline V gene lookup returns CDR1 MRHNA and CDR2 SNTAGT. This CDR3 region has 15 residues. V lost 3 bases and J lost 4, with 13 bases in between. CDR3 in DNA: TGTGCCAGCAGTGAGGGCTTTTCCCAGTACAATGAGCAGTTCTTC. Translating gives CASSEGFSQYNEQFF.

Here the CDR3 reads CASRPLGANLGEQFF. The CDR3 DNA sequence: TGTGCCAGTAGGCCTTTAGGGGCGAATTTGGGTGAGCAGTTCTTC. This chain uses TRBV19 with TRBJ2-1; possible D gene TRBD1, 5 bases. In germline, CDR1 is LNHDA, CDR2 SQIVND (reference sequence). The CDR3 is made up of 15 amino acids. V gave up 6 bases and J gave up 9 bases, with 21 bases separating them.

This rearrangement joins TRBV30 to TRBJ1-4; 7 positions agree with TRBD1. The V segment lost 2 bases and the J segment 5 bases; nucleotides outside the gene matches: 5. This CDR3 has 14 residues. CDR1 and CDR2 (germline): GTSNPN, SVGIG (reference sequence). The CDR3 here is CAWSTDRRNEKLFF. CDR3 in DNA: TGTGCCTGGAGTACGGACAGGAGAAATGAAAAACTGTTTTTT.

This chain joins TRBV6-1 and TRBJ1-2; D call uncertain. Germline loops: CDR1 MNHNS, CDR2 SASEGT. This CDR3 has 14 amino acids. The V end was cut by 2 bases, the J end by 7 bases, with 14 bases between. DNA of the CDR3: TGTGCCAGCAGTGAACACGGGGAGGTGGCTGGCTACACCTTC. It specifies CASSEHGEVAGYTF.

This chain uses TRBV6-5 with TRBJ1-5, with D tentatively TRBD1 (5 bases). Trimming stripped 5 bases from V and 5 bases from J, with 10 bases between. Germline V CDR1 and CDR2: MNHEY, SVGAGI. This CDR3 spans 13 amino acids. CDR3 residues: CASSHGTDQPQHF. The CDR3 region has the DNA TGTGCCAGCAGTCACGGGACCGATCAGCCCCAGCATTTT.

The chain combines TRBV7-9 with TRBJ2-5, with TRBD1 as a possible D gene (5 bases). Germline V gives CDR1 SEHNR, CDR2 FQNEAQ (reference sequence). The CDR3 covers 14 residues. V was shortened by 3 bases and J by 5 bases, with 13 bases between the two germline ends. Here the CDR3 reads CASSFWGASETQYF. The DNA of the CDR3 is TGTGCCAGCAGCTTTTGGGGCGCGAGCGAGACCCAGTACTTC.

This chain joins TRBV7-3 and TRBJ2-5; D may be TRBD2 (7 bases). V gave up 5 bases and J gave up 5 bases, with 18 bases separating them. Germline V lookup: CDR1 SGHTA, CDR2 FQGTGA. CDR3 length equals 15 residues. The CDR3 protein is CASSPRRGPRETQYF. The CDR3 DNA follows: TGTGCCAGCAGCCCCAGGCGGGGGCCCAGGGAGACCCAGTACTTC.

This clone was seen only once. The chain carries TRBV30 and TRBJ1-1; 9 bases are shared with TRBD1. The junction had 5 bases not matched to a gene; V was cut back by 0 bases and J by 6 bases. The germline gives CDR1 GTSNPN, CDR2 SVGIG (reference sequence). The CDR3 covers 14 residues. As DNA, the CDR3 is TGTGCCTGGAGTGTAGGGGACAGGGACTCTGAAGCTTTCTTT. Amino acids: CAWSVGDRDSEAFF. The whole variable domain, remainder taken from reference TRBV30 and TRBJ1-1, is SQTIHQWPATLVQPVGSPLSLECTVEGTSNPNLYWYRQAAGRGLQLLFYSVGIGQISSEVPQNLSASRPQDRQFILSSKKLLLSDSGFYLCAWSVGDRDSEAFFGQGTRLTVV.

The V and J genes are TRBV13 and TRBJ1-2; D unresolved. Germline V gene sequence: CDR1 PRHDT, CDR2 FYEKMQ (reference sequence). The CDR3 runs to 17 residues. Trimming took 0 bases from V and 0 from J, leaving 14 bases between them. The CDR3 DNA reads TGTGCCAGCAGCTTAGGCCTAGGAACGGAAGCTAACTATGGCTACACCTTC. Translated: CASSLGLGTEANYGYTF.

This rearrangement joins TRBV25-1 to TRBJ1-5, with a tentative D call TRBD1 (5 bases). Trimming took 3 bases from V and 4 from J, leaving 10 bases between them. The germline V gene encodes CDR1 MGHDK and CDR2 SYGVNS. The CDR3 consists of 14 residues. The CDR3 sequence: CASSEQGANQPQHF. For the CDR3, the DNA is TGTGCCAGCAGTGAGCAGGGTGCGAATCAGCCCCAGCATTTT.

The chain carries TRBV9 and TRBJ2-1; TRBD1 matches 11 bases. The CDR3 contains 15 residues. With 4 bases clipped from V and 7 bases from J, the junction kept 7 bases outside the gene matches. CDR1 is SGDLS, CDR2 YYNGEE, per germline. As DNA, the CDR3 is TGTGCCAGCAGCCCCGGGGACAGGGGGGTAAATGAGCAGTTCTTC. The encoded protein is CASSPGDRGVNEQFF.

This rearrangement joins TRBV29-1 to TRBJ1-3; no firm D call. CDR1 and CDR2 from the germline V gene are SQVTM and ANQGSEA. This CDR3 contains 12 residues. The ends were cut back, 1 base at V and 4 bases at J, with 5 bases in the middle. The CDR3 DNA follows: TGCAGCGTTGAAGGGGAGGGAAACACCATATATTTT. Amino acid sequence: CSVEGEGNTIYF.

The CDR3 loop reads CASSLGGQGTGGYTF. CDR3 in DNA: TGTGCCAGCAGCCTGGGGGGACAGGGGACTGGTGGCTACACCTTC. The chain recombines TRBV7-2 with TRBJ1-2, with 10 bases lining up with TRBD1. This CDR3 has 15 residues. Germline CDR1 is SGHTA and CDR2 is FQGNSA. V was pared by 5 bases and J by 7 bases, with 10 bases of the junction left unmatched.

The chain recombines TRBV18 with TRBJ2-7; TRBD1 matches 7 bases. This CDR3 has 15 amino acids. Germline CDR1 is KGHSH and CDR2 is LQKENI. The V segment lost 2 bases and the J segment 7 bases; nucleotides outside the gene matches: 11. The CDR3 here is CASSPRVSGGGEQYF. CDR3 sequence (DNA): TGTGCCAGCTCACCAAGAGTTTCAGGGGGTGGGGAGCAGTACTTC. The full variable domain, its missing parts supplied by reference TRBV18 and TRBJ2-7, is NAGVMQNPRHLVRRRGQEARLRCSPMKGHSHVYWYRQLPEEGLKFMVYLQKENIIDESGMPKERFSAEFPKEGPSILRIQQVVRGDSAAYFCASSPRVSGGGEQYFGPGTRLTVT.

CDR3 protein: CSVDESGNTEAFF. CDR3 DNA sequence: TGCAGCGTTGATGAGTCTGGGAACACTGAAGCTTTCTTT. This sequence joins TRBV29-1 and TRBJ1-1; unclear D gene. From germline, CDR1 is SQVTM and CDR2 ANQGSEA. The CDR3 sequence is 13 residues long. V was cut by 3 bases and J by 1 base, with 9 bases left in between.

The chain joins TRBV5-1 to TRBJ2-1; a weak D match, TRBD1 (6 bases). The CDR3 consists of 14 residues. Germline V gene lookup returns CDR1 SGHRS and CDR2 YFSETQ. V was trimmed by 4 bases and J by 5 bases, leaving 13 bases between them. CDR3 nucleotides: TGCGCCAGCAGCCTCGGGGACATCGACAATGAGCAGTTCTTC. It specifies CASSLGDIDNEQFF.

The chain links TRBV6-4 to TRBJ1-2; TRBD1 is a possible D gene (5 bases). This CDR3 contains 15 residues. V lost 6 bases and J lost 1, with 15 bases in between. CDR1 and CDR2 from the germline V gene are MRHNA and SNTAGT. CDR3 nucleotide sequence: TGTGCCAGCAGCGAGGGACCCCTAATTAACTATGGCTACACCTTC. Translating it yields CASSEGPLINYGYTF.

The chain has TRBV7-9 and TRBJ1-4, with D hard to call. Deletions cut 3 bases from V and 4 bases from J, with 6 bases between. Germline CDR1 and CDR2: SEHNR and FQNEAQ (reference sequence). The CDR3 length is 13 residues. CDR3 sequence: CASSLRVNEKLFF. Here the CDR3 DNA reads TGTGCCAGCAGCTTGAGGGTTAATGAAAAACTGTTTTTT.

This chain uses TRBV11-1 with TRBJ1-1; D is possibly TRBD1 (5 bases). The V gene's germline CDR1 is SGHAT and CDR2 FQDESV (reference sequence). The CDR3 runs to 15 residues. V gave up 2 bases and J gave up 5 bases, with 15 bases separating them. The CDR3 reads CASSLWQGGGTEAFF. CDR3 nucleotides: TGTGCCAGCAGCTTATGGCAGGGCGGGGGAACTGAAGCTTTCTTT.

This sequence joins TRBV10-3 and TRBJ1-5; TRBD1 is a possible D gene (5 bases). V shed 6 bases and J shed 4 bases, with 16 bases lying between them. CDR1 ENHRY and CDR2 SYGVKD come from the germline V gene. This CDR3 is built from 15 residues. CDR3 region: CAIRGGGDGNQPQHF. DNA for the CDR3: TGTGCCATCAGGGGGGGAGGGGATGGAAATCAGCCCCAGCATTTT.

This clone was observed once. This chain uses TRBV29-1 with TRBJ1-3; D is unresolved. Germline V lookup: CDR1 SQVTM, CDR2 ANQGSEA. V lost 0 bases and J 2 bases, leaving 14 bases between the germline ends. This CDR3 is 16 amino acids long. CDR3 DNA: TGCAGCGTTGAAGAACGGAACTCTCCGACTGGAAACACCATATATTTT. Translating gives CSVEERNSPTGNTIYF.

This sequence joins TRBV4-3 and TRBJ2-1; D is unclear. V was pared by 7 bases and J by 1 base, with 17 bases between. This CDR3 region has 16 residues. Looked up from germline, CDR1 is LGHNA and CDR2 is YSLEER. CDR3 in amino acids: CASTTQVGGSYNEQFF. In nucleotides, the CDR3 is TGCGCCAGCACCACCCAAGTCGGCGGATCCTACAATGAGCAGTTCTTC.

The chain joins TRBV11-3 to TRBJ1-1, with 10 bases lining up with TRBD1. Germline values: CDR1 SGHNT, CDR2 YENEEA. This CDR3 has 13 amino acids. The trim removed 5 bases at V and 7 bases at J, leaving 4 bases unmatched. The CDR3 is CASSAGTGDEAFF. For the CDR3, the DNA is TGTGCCAGCAGCGCCGGGACAGGGGATGAAGCTTTCTTT. Full variable domain (outside the CDR3, taken from reference TRBV11-3 and TRBJ1-1): EAGVVQSPRYKIIEKKQPVAFWCNPISGHNTLYWYLQNLGQGPELLIRYENEEAVDDSQLPKDRFSAERLKGVDSTLKIQPAELGDSAVYLCASSAGTGDEAFFGQGTRLTVV.

This clone was seen a single time. The chain links TRBV7-2 to TRBJ1-1; no firm D call. The CDR3 is 15 residues long. The V end lost 4 bases, the J end lost 0 bases, and 12 bases lay between the germline ends. Germline-derived CDR1 and CDR2 are SGHTA and FQGNSA. The CDR3 loop reads CASSYSGFMNTEAFF. CDR3 bases: TGTGCCAGCAGCTATAGTGGATTTATGAACACTGAAGCTTTCTTT.

The CDR3 nucleotides are TGTGCCAGCAGCCAAAGCGGGGCCATATACTATGGCTACACCTTC. Amino acid sequence: CASSQSGAIYYGYTF. The chain joins TRBV4-2 to TRBJ1-2; the D gene is possibly TRBD1 (5 bases). From germline, CDR1 is LGHNA and CDR2 YNFKEQ. CDR3 length equals 15 residues. The germline V and J ends were trimmed by 2 bases and 3 bases, with 13 bases remaining between them.

This rearrangement joins TRBV9 to TRBJ1-3; TRBD1 aligns across 7 bases. V shed 3 bases, J shed 4 bases, and the junction held 13 bases outside the gene matches. The CDR3 consists of 17 residues. Per germline, CDR1 SGDLS and CDR2 YYNGEE. CDR3 nucleotide sequence: TGTGCCAGCAGCGAGGGCCCACAGGGGTTCGCCGGAAACACCATATATTTT. It encodes CASSEGPQGFAGNTIYF.

The chain employs TRBV6-5 and TRBJ2-7; 7 bases are shared with TRBD1. The CDR3 spans 13 residues. V shed 3 bases, J shed 7 bases, and the junction held 6 bases outside the gene matches. Looked up from germline, CDR1 is MNHEY and CDR2 is SVGAGI. Here the CDR3 DNA reads TGTGCCAGCAGTTATAGGGGGCGCGGGGAGCAGTACTTC. This sequence encodes CASSYRGRGEQYF.

The gene calls are TRBV14 and TRBJ1-1; no firm D call. The V gene lost 7 bases and the J gene lost 5 bases, with 14 bases spanning the gap. The CDR3 contains 13 residues. From germline, CDR1 is SGHDN and CDR2 FVKESK. In DNA form, the CDR3 reads TGTGCCAGCACCCCGGGGATGAGAACTGAAGCTTTCTTT. Translating gives CASTPGMRTEAFF.